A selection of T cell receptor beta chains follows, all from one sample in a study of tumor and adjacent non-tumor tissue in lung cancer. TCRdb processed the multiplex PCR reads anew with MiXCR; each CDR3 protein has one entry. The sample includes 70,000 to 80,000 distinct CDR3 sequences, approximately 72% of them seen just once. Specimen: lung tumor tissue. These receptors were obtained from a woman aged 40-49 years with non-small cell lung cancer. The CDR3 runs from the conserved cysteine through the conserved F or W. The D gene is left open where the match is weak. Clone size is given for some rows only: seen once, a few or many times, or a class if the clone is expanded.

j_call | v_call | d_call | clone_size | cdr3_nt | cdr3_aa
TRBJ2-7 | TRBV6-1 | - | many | TGTGCCAGCAGTGAATCCCCTTGGACTTATACGAACTCCTACGAGCAGTACTTC | CASSESPWTYTNSYEQYF
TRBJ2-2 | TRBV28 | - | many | TGTGCCAGCAGTTTATGGGCCGGGGAGCTGTTTTTT | CASSLWAGELFF
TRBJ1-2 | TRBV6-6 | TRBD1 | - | TGTGCCGGCAAACAGGGGCGGCCCCAGGATGGGTACACCTTC | CAGKQGRPQDGYTF
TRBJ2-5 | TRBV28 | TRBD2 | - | TGTACCAGCAGTAAACTAGCGGCCCCTCAAGAGACCCAATACTTC | CTSSKLAAPQETQYF
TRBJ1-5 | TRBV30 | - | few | TGTGCCTGGAGTCCCGGGCAGAGGGATCAGCCCCAGCATTTT | CAWSPGQRDQPQHF
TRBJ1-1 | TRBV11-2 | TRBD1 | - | TGTGCCAGCAGCTTTCGTGAGGGGGCGAGGGTTTTCTTT | CASSFREGARVFF
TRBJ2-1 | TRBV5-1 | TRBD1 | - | TGCGCCAGCAGCACATACACAGGGGGCTTTGAGCAGTTCTTC | CASSTYTGGFEQFF
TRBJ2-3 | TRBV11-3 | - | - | TGTGTCAGCAGCTTAATGCTCGAAGATACGCAGTATTTT | CVSSLMLEDTQYF
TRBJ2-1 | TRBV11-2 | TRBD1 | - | TGCGCCAGCAGCCGCCCGCAGACAGGGAGCTCCTACAATGAGCAGCTCTTC | CASSRPQTGSSYNEQLF
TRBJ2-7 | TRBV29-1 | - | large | TGCAGCGTTGGGACCGGCTACGAGCAGTACTTC | CSVGTGYEQYF
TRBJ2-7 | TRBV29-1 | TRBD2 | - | TGCAGCGTTGGCGAGACTAGCGGGGTTAGCTCCTACGAGCAGCACTTC | CSVGETSGVSSYEQHF
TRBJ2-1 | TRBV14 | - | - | TGTGCCAGCAGCCGGTACAATAAGCAGTTCTTC | CASSRYNKQFF
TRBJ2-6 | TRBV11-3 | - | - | TGTGTCAGCTGCTCTGGGGATGGGGCTAACGTCCTGACTTTC | CVSCSGDGANVLTF
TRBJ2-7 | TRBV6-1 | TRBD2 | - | TGTGCCATCTTCCTAGCGGACAACTCCTACGAGCAGTACTTC | CAIFLADNSYEQYF
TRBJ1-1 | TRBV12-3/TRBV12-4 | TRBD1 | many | TGTGCCAGCAGACTACAGGGGGTGAACACTGAAGCTTTCTTT | CASRLQGVNTEAFF
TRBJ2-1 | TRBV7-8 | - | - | TGTGCCAGCTGCATAAAAAATGAACAGTTCTTC | CASCIKNEQFF
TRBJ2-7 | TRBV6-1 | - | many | TGTGCCAGCAGTGAAGCGCTCGGGACCACCTACGAGCAGTACTTC | CASSEALGTTYEQYF
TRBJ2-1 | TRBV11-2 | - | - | TGTGCCAGCAGCTTAGGGCCACTAGCAGGGCGCAATGAGTACTTCTTC | CASSLGPLAGRNEYFF
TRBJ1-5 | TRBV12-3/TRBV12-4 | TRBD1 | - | TGTGCCTCCGGGACAGGACTTACCCTCAGCAATCAACCCCATCATTTT | CASGTGLTLSNQPHHF
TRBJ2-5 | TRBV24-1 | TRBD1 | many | TGTGCCACCAGTGAGGGGGCCTCGGGACAGATAATCCAAGAGACCCAGTACTTC | CATSEGASGQIIQETQYF
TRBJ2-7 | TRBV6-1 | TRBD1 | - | TGTGCCAGCACCGTGGTGAGGGACAGCGCCTACGAGCAGTACTTC | CASTVVRDSAYEQYF
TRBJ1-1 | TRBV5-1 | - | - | TGCGCCAGCAGCCCGCGGAGAGGGGAGGACACTGAAGCTTTCTTT | CASSPRRGEDTEAFF
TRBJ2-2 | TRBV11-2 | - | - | TGTGCCAGCAGGTTTAGGCAGATGGAAACCGGGGAGTTGTTTTTT | CASRFRQMETGELFF
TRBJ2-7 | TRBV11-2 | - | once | TGTGCCAGCAGCTCACCCGATCGGGCGGAGGGCGACTACGAACAGTACTTC | CASSSPDRAEGDYEQYF
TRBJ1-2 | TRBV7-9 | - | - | TGTGCCATCAGCTTAATGGGGCAGGGGACCTATGGCTACACCTTC | CAISLMGQGTYGYTF